Listed here are 26 T cell receptor beta chains from one sample, sequenced in a study of CD8+ T cells in alopecia areata. Extraction and reverse transcription of RNA yielded cDNA as the sequencing template. The data were produced by immunoSEQ multiplex PCR, yet TCRdb's version contains in-frame clones alone and is incomplete. This repertoire shows around 140,000 clones, 87% found once; its top ten account for about 16%. This specimen was CD8+ T cells sorted from blood, taken at week 0. The receptors derive from a human donor with alopecia areata.

This clone was recorded once. As DNA, the CDR3 is TGTGCCAGCAGGGAGGACAGGGGGCTAATAGATACGCAGTATTTT. Translated: CASREDRGLIDTQYF. The rearrangement joins TRBV6-6 to TRBJ2-3, with TRBD1 identical over 11 bases. The CDR3 is made up of 15 amino acids. The trim removed 6 bases at V and 5 bases at J, leaving 7 bases unmatched. CDR1 and CDR2 from the germline V gene are MNHNY and SVGAGI (reference sequence).

The chain has TRBV7-9 and TRBJ2-5; 10 bases align to TRBD2. The CDR3 has 16 residues. Per germline, CDR1 SEHNR and CDR2 FQNEAQ (reference sequence). V lost 5 bases to trimming and J lost 2 bases; unmatched junction nucleotides: 8. In DNA, the CDR3 is TGTGCCAGCAGCAACCCGGGACTAGCGAGACAAGAGACCCAGTACTTC. Residues: CASSNPGLARQETQYF.

The sample holds a few counts of this clone. This chain connects TRBV29-1 to TRBJ2-2, with unresolved D. V lost 8 bases and J 3 bases, leaving 7 bases between the germline ends. This CDR3 spans 11 amino acids. Germline V gene sequence: CDR1 SQVTM, CDR2 ANQGSEA. CDR3 loop: CSSWDTGELFF. Written as DNA, the CDR3 is TGCAGCTCTTGGGACACCGGGGAGCTGTTTTTT.

The V and J genes are TRBV10-3 and TRBJ1-1; 10 bases match TRBD1. This CDR3 is 16 amino acids long. V trimming: 5 bases; J trimming: 0 bases; junction bases outside the gene matches: 6. Germline CDR1 is ENHRY and CDR2 is SYGVKD. The CDR3 is CAISPGQGPVNTEAFF. DNA of the CDR3: TGTGCCATCAGTCCGGGACAGGGGCCGGTGAACACTGAAGCTTTCTTT.

The chain couples TRBV10-2 to TRBJ2-6; no firm D call. Trimming took off 6 bases at V and 1 base at J, with 4 bases between the two ends. The CDR3 loop spans 13 amino acids. Germline V gene data show CDR1 as WSHSY and CDR2 as SAAADI. The CDR3 DNA follows: TGCGCCAGCAGCCCATCTGGGGCCAACGTCCTGACTTTC. Translation gives CASSPSGANVLTF.

This sequence joins TRBV7-3 and TRBJ2-7, with D unresolved. CDR3 length equals 13 residues. Germline loops: CDR1 SGHTA, CDR2 FQGTGA. V lost 2 bases to trimming and J lost 2 bases, with 7 bases between them. The CDR3 spells CASSLDVAYEQYF. The CDR3 bases are TGTGCCAGCAGCTTAGATGTCGCCTACGAGCAGTACTTC.

The V and J genes are TRBV5-4 and TRBJ2-6, with 8 nucleotides matching TRBD1. This CDR3 contains 17 residues. Germline V CDR1 and CDR2: SGHNT, YYREEE (reference sequence). The ends lost 2 bases at V and 0 bases at J; junction bases unmatched: 4. In DNA, the CDR3 is TGTGCCAGCAGCTTAGGACAGGGCGGCTCTGGGGCCAACGTCCTGACTTTC. This sequence encodes CASSLGQGGSGANVLTF. Combining the CDR3 with reference TRBV5-4 and TRBJ2-6 gives the whole variable domain ETGVTQSPTHLIKTRGQQVTLRCSSQSGHNTVSWYQQALGQGPQFIFQYYREEENGRGNFPPRFSGLQFPNYSSELNVNALELDDSALYLCASSLGQGGSGANVLTFGAGSRLTVL.

The DNA for the CDR3 is TGTGCCAGCAGTTTCAACCCACCGGAGACTGGCGGGGAGCTGTTTTTT. Protein: CASSFNPPETGGELFF. The chain has TRBV6-6 and TRBJ2-2; no reliable D call. The V end lost 4 bases, the J end lost 7 bases, and 19 bases lay between the germline ends. The CDR3 is 16 amino acids. Germline V gene sequence: CDR1 MNHNY, CDR2 SVGAGI (reference sequence).

This chain joins TRBV29-1 and TRBJ1-1; a weak D match, TRBD1 (5 bases). The germline V and J ends were trimmed by 8 bases and 10 bases, with 17 bases remaining between them. CDR1 is SQVTM, CDR2 ANQGSEA, per germline. This CDR3 spans 11 amino acids. The CDR3 region is CSHRGGAVAFF. DNA for the CDR3: TGCAGCCACCGAGGAGGGGCTGTAGCTTTCTTT.

The chain uses TRBV4-2 and TRBJ2-5; tentatively, D is TRBD1 (5 bases). The germline CDR1 and CDR2 sequences are LGHNA and YNFKEQ. The CDR3 loop spans 14 amino acids. The V gene lost 4 bases and the J gene lost 2 bases, with 11 bases spanning the gap. The DNA for the CDR3 is TGTGCCAGCAGCCCCCAGGGTGGGCAAGAGACCCAGTACTTC. The encoded protein is CASSPQGGQETQYF.

The chain has TRBV29-1 and TRBJ2-5; D gene uncertain. The CDR3 sequence is 12 residues long. The germline CDR1 and CDR2 sequences are SQVTM and ANQGSEA. The ends were cut back, 7 bases at V and 3 bases at J, with 12 bases in the middle. The CDR3 region is CSEDRREETQYF. The CDR3 DNA is TGCAGCGAGGACCGAAGGGAAGAGACCCAGTACTTC.

The CDR3 DNA sequence: TGCAGCGTTGTGCTAGCGGGGGGGCAATCTTGCTTCTTC. It encodes CSVVLAGGQSCFF. V usage is TRBV29-1 and J usage is TRBJ2-1; TRBD2 matches 12 bases. The V and J ends lost 4 bases and 16 bases, in that order; junction bases with no gene match: 11. The CDR3 is made up of 13 amino acids. Per the germline V gene, CDR1 is SQVTM and CDR2 is ANQGSEA.

This rearrangement joins TRBV29-1 to TRBJ2-7; 8 bases are shared with TRBD2. With 5 bases clipped from V and 3 bases from J, the junction kept 18 bases outside the gene matches. Germline CDR1 reads SQVTM; CDR2 reads ANQGSEA. This CDR3 has 17 amino acids. CDR3 region: CSVRASGPLPSYYEQYF. CDR3 nucleotide sequence: TGCAGCGTTCGGGCTAGCGGGCCCCTGCCTTCGTACTACGAGCAGTACTTC.

The chain combines TRBV9 with TRBJ2-3, with 7 bases aligning to TRBD2. The trim removed 0 bases at V and 4 bases at J, leaving 5 bases unmatched. CDR1 is SGDLS, CDR2 YYNGEE, per germline. The CDR3 covers 15 residues. The CDR3 sequence is CASSVEGRAPDTQYF. CDR3 bases: TGTGCCAGCAGCGTAGAGGGGAGGGCACCAGATACGCAGTATTTT.

The count of this clone is one. The rearrangement links TRBV2 to TRBJ2-1, with D perhaps TRBD1 or TRBD2 (6 bases each). Germline values: CDR1 SNHLY, CDR2 FYNNEI. V lost 7 bases to trimming and J lost 5 bases, with 18 bases between them. This CDR3 comprises 15 residues. The CDR3 protein is CASTPGGGADNEQFF. In nucleotides, the CDR3 is TGTGCCAGCACCCCCGGGGGCGGTGCCGACAATGAGCAGTTCTTC.

This rearrangement joins TRBV6-5 to TRBJ1-1; D gene unclear. V lost 8 bases and J 0 bases, leaving 16 bases between the germline ends. This CDR3 has 15 amino acids. CDR1 is MNHEY and CDR2 is SVGAGI in the germline V gene. The CDR3 spells CASAPEPALNTEAFF. CDR3 nucleotides: TGTGCCAGCGCGCCCGAGCCGGCATTGAACACTGAAGCTTTCTTT.

This clone was observed a single time. The rearrangement joins TRBV4-1 to TRBJ2-5; D is uncertain. CDR1 MGHRA and CDR2 YSYEKL come from the germline V gene. The CDR3 spans 16 residues. Trimming removed 2 bases from V and 0 bases from J, with 13 bases in between. The CDR3 nucleotides read TGCGCCAGCAGCCAAAGGTTGGCACAGTACCAAGAGACCCAGTACTTC. This codes for CASSQRLAQYQETQYF.

A remark on this clone: The identical CDR3 is also encoded by other nucleotide sequences in the sample. V is TRBV27 and J is TRBJ2-2, with D tentatively TRBD2 (6 bases). In germline, CDR1 is MNHEY, CDR2 SMNVEV (reference sequence). The CDR3 is made up of 14 amino acids. The germline V and J ends were trimmed by 3 bases and 5 bases, with 10 bases remaining between them. In nucleotides, the CDR3 is TGTGCCAGCAGTTTTACCGGGAGTACCGGGGAGCTGTTTTTT. Protein: CASSFTGSTGELFF.

The chain uses TRBV6-5 and TRBJ2-1; 8 bases agree with TRBD2. The CDR3 extends over 12 amino acids. Germline-derived CDR1 and CDR2 are MNHEY and SVGAGI. V lost 6 bases and J lost 9; bases outside the gene matches: 4. CDR3: CASSTSGGEQFF. The CDR3, as DNA: TGTGCCAGCAGCACTAGCGGAGGTGAGCAGTTCTTC.

This clone showed up just a few times. This chain joins TRBV29-1 and TRBJ2-7; 10 positions agree with TRBD1. The V gene's germline CDR1 is SQVTM and CDR2 ANQGSEA. This CDR3 comprises 14 residues. The trim removed 2 bases at V and 1 base at J, leaving 2 bases unmatched. CDR3 bases: TGCAGCGTTGAACGGACAGGGGGGTCCTACGAGCAGTACTTC. This sequence encodes CSVERTGGSYEQYF.

The V and J genes are TRBV7-6 and TRBJ2-1; the match to TRBD1 covers 9 bases. The CDR3 covers 18 residues. The germline V gene encodes CDR1 SGHVS and CDR2 FNYEAQ. V lost 5 bases to trimming and J lost 1 base; unmatched junction nucleotides: 12. CDR3 bases: TGTGCCAGCAGCCCACGGACAGGGGTGCAGTGGTCCTACAATGAGCAGTTCTTC. This encodes CASSPRTGVQWSYNEQFF.

A single count supports this clone. The J gene is TRBJ2-7, the V gene TRBV27; TRBD2 aligns across 12 bases. CDR3 length: 13 residues. Germline-derived CDR1 and CDR2 are MNHEY and SMNVEV (reference sequence). The trim removed 11 bases at V and 4 bases at J, leaving 6 bases unmatched. In nucleotides, the CDR3 is TGTGCCGTTGGACTAGCGGGATCGTACGAGCAGTACTTC. This translates into CAVGLAGSYEQYF.

J is TRBJ1-1 and V is TRBV7-9; 10 positions agree with TRBD1. Trimming at V came to 3 bases and at J to 4 bases, leaving 8 bases not matched to a gene. CDR1 and CDR2 (germline): SEHNR, FQNEAQ (reference sequence). This CDR3 has 16 residues. CDR3 bases: TGTGCCAGCAGCTTTCCGGGACAGGGGACCGGCACTGAAGCTTTCTTT. It encodes CASSFPGQGTGTEAFF.

This rearrangement joins TRBV19 to TRBJ2-2, with TRBD2 matching over 7 bases. There are 16 residues in the CDR3. V shed 2 bases and J 4 bases; nucleotides not matched to a gene: 7. The germline CDR1 and CDR2 sequences are LNHDA and SQIVND (reference sequence). CDR3 loop: CASSITSGDLTGELFF. DNA of the CDR3: TGTGCCAGTAGTATAACCAGCGGGGACCTCACCGGGGAGCTGTTTTTT.

The chain combines TRBV27 with TRBJ1-5; D unresolved. Germline V gene lookup returns CDR1 MNHEY and CDR2 SMNVEV (reference sequence). CDR3 size: 14 residues. The V gene lost 2 bases and the J gene lost 5 bases, with 10 bases spanning the gap. CDR3 sequence: CASSLTSSDQPQHF. In DNA form, the CDR3 reads TGTGCCAGCAGTTTAACCTCCAGTGATCAGCCCCAGCATTTT.

The CDR3 protein is CASGETANYGYTF. The CDR3 region has the DNA TGCGCCAGCGGGGAGACAGCTAACTATGGCTACACCTTC. The rearrangement joins TRBV5-1 to TRBJ1-2; the D gene is possibly TRBD1 (5 bases). V was cut by 7 bases and J by 0 bases, with 10 bases left in between. The CDR3 has 13 residues. Germline assignment: CDR1 SGHRS and CDR2 YFSETQ.